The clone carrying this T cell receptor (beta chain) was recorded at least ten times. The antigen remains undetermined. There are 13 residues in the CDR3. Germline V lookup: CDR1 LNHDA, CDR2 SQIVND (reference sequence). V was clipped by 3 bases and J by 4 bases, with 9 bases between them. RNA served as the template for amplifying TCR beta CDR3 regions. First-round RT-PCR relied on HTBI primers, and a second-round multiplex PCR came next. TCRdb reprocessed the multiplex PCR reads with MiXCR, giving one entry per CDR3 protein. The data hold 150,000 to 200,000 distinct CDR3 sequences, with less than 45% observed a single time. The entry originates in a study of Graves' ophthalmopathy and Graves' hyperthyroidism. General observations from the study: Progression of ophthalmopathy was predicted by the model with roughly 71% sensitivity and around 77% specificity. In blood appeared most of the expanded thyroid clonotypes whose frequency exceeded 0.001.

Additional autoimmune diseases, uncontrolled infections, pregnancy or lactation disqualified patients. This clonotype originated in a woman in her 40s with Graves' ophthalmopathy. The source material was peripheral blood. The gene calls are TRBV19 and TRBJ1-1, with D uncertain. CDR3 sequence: CASSMQGTTEAFF. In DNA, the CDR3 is TGTGCCAGTAGTATGCAAGGAACCACTGAAGCTTTCTTT.